These 27 T cell receptor beta chains were all obtained from the same sample, sequenced in a study of cytomegalovirus exposure and HLA in healthy donors. 60 Vbeta and 13 Jbeta primers were used in PCR. Assay used: immunoSEQ multiplex PCR; TCRdb lists only in-frame clones, some missing. The sample comprises approximately 180,000 clones, 87% of which are singletons, and about 0.24% rests with the top ten. Sequences were obtained from PBMCs. Receptor source: a girl under three years old in good health and CMV-seronegative.

CDR3 coding DNA: TGTGCCAGCACGAGCCCCACAGATACGCAGTATTTT. Translating gives CASTSPTDTQYF. The V and J genes are TRBV28 and TRBJ2-3; D is ambiguous. This CDR3 contains 12 residues. Germline CDR1 reads MDHEN; CDR2 reads SYDVKM. Between the trimmed V and J ends, which lost 7 bases and 2 bases, there was a span of 7 bases. Using reference TRBV28 and TRBJ2-3 for the parts outside the CDR3, the full variable domain is DVKVTQSSRYLVKRTGEKVFLECVQDMDHENMFWYRQDPGLGLRLIYFSYDVKMKEKGDIPEGYSVSREKKERFSLILESASTNQTSMYLCASTSPTDTQYFGPGTRLTVL.

V and J are TRBV30 and TRBJ2-1, with 13 bases lining up with TRBD2. The CDR3 is 13 residues long. CDR1 is GTSNPN, CDR2 SVGIG, per germline (reference sequence). V shed 2 bases, J shed 10 bases, and the junction held 2 bases outside the gene matches. The CDR3 here is CAWSRLAGGEQFF. The CDR3 region has the DNA TGTGCCTGGAGTCGACTAGCGGGGGGCGAGCAGTTCTTC.

A few counts support this clone. The V call is TRBV27, the J call TRBJ2-7; 11 nucleotides line up with TRBD2. Germline V gives CDR1 MNHEY, CDR2 SMNVEV (reference sequence). V lost 5 bases and J lost 2; bases outside the gene matches: 5. The CDR3 totals 15 residues. CDR3 in amino acids: CASSRLAGRPYEQYF. The CDR3 DNA is TGTGCCAGCAGTCGACTAGCGGGGCGTCCCTACGAGCAGTACTTC.

This chain joins TRBV7-9 and TRBJ2-7; D might be TRBD2 (5 bases). The V end was cut by 3 bases, the J end by 1 base, with 13 bases between. CDR1 is SEHNR and CDR2 is FQNEAQ in the germline V gene (reference sequence). CDR3 length: 15 residues. CDR3 sequence reads: CASSFALAGSYEQYF. CDR3 bases: TGTGCCAGCAGCTTCGCCCTAGCCGGGTCCTACGAGCAGTACTTC.

This rearrangement joins TRBV7-8 to TRBJ2-1; 7 bases match TRBD2. The CDR3 extends over 16 amino acids. Germline V gene lookup returns CDR1 SGHVS and CDR2 FQNEAQ. Trimming at V came to 3 bases and at J to 8 bases, leaving 13 bases not matched to a gene. CDR3 sequence (DNA): TGTGCCAGCAGCTTTGACGGGGGGAAACCTACATATGAGCAGTTCTTC. The encoded protein is CASSFDGGKPTYEQFF.

This rearrangement joins TRBV4-1 to TRBJ1-1, with TRBD1 matching 8 bases. The junction had 4 bases not matched to a gene; V was cut back by 4 bases and J by 0 bases. The germline V gene encodes CDR1 MGHRA and CDR2 YSYEKL. CDR3 length: 15 residues. The CDR3: CASSPRTGLNTEAFF. The CDR3 nucleotides are TGCGCCAGCAGCCCGAGGACAGGGCTGAACACTGAAGCTTTCTTT.

V and J are TRBV7-3 and TRBJ2-5; possible D gene TRBD2, 6 bases. The CDR3 loop spans 16 amino acids. Per the germline V gene, CDR1 is SGHTA and CDR2 is FQGTGA. The V gene lost 5 bases and the J gene lost 5 bases, with 21 bases spanning the gap. DNA for the CDR3: TGTGCCAGCAGCCAACACCCGAGCGGGTTAAGGGAGACCCAGTACTTC. Amino acids: CASSQHPSGLRETQYF.

The V call is TRBV11-2, the J call TRBJ1-3; no clear D gene. The CDR3 contains 15 residues. Trimming took off 5 bases at V and 2 bases at J, with 13 bases between the two ends. Germline CDR1 is SGHAT and CDR2 is FQNNGV. In DNA, the CDR3 is TGTGCCAGCAGCGGCTTTGGTGAGGCTGGAAACACCATATATTTT. Translating it yields CASSGFGEAGNTIYF.

The V call is TRBV5-8, the J call TRBJ2-1; D is possibly TRBD1 (6 bases). This CDR3 is 15 amino acids long. The V and J ends lost 4 bases and 0 bases respectively, with 11 bases between them. Germline CDR1 reads SGHTS; CDR2 reads YDEGEE. The chain's CDR3 is CASSPGQSSYNEQFF. CDR3 nucleotides: TGTGCCAGCAGCCCCGGACAGAGCTCCTACAATGAGCAGTTCTTC.

This chain uses TRBV7-9 with TRBJ1-6, with D possibly TRBD1 on 6 matching bases. The CDR3 spans 14 residues. Trimming shortened V by 5 bases and J by 8 bases, and 13 bases separated the two germline ends. Germline V gene data show CDR1 as SEHNR and CDR2 as FQNEAQ (reference sequence). This CDR3 is CASSPTGSYSPLHF. The CDR3 DNA reads as TGTGCCAGCAGCCCTACAGGGTCCTATTCACCCCTCCACTTT.

The chain combines TRBV2 with TRBJ1-1; D gene unclear. Trimming removed 6 bases at V and 1 base at J, with 9 bases between. The CDR3 runs to 13 residues. Germline V gene data show CDR1 as SNHLY and CDR2 as FYNNEI. The CDR3 spells CASRRPQNTEAFF. The CDR3 DNA follows: TGTGCCAGCAGGAGGCCTCAGAACACTGAAGCTTTCTTT.

V and J are TRBV30 and TRBJ2-7; 11 bases fit TRBD1. The V gene end was trimmed by 3 bases and the J gene end by 2 bases; junction bases not matched to a gene: 6. Germline V lookup: CDR1 GTSNPN, CDR2 SVGIG (reference sequence). This CDR3 spans 15 amino acids. The CDR3 protein is CAWSEGTGGPYEQYF. In nucleotides, the CDR3 is TGTGCCTGGAGCGAAGGGACAGGGGGGCCCTACGAGCAGTACTTC. Based on the CDR3 plus reference TRBV30 and TRBJ2-7, the full variable domain is SQTIHQWPATLVQPVGSPLSLECTVEGTSNPNLYWYRQAAGRGLQLLFYSVGIGQISSEVPQNLSASRPQDRQFILSSKKLLLSDSGFYLCAWSEGTGGPYEQYFGPGTRLTVT.

This sequence joins TRBV7-9 and TRBJ1-2, with 8 positions matching TRBD1. There are 14 residues in the CDR3. CDR1 and CDR2 (germline): SEHNR, FQNEAQ (reference sequence). V dropped 7 bases and J dropped 7; count of bases not matched to a gene: 11. The CDR3 nucleotides read TGTGCCAGCAACCCCGACAGGGGACGGGGTGGCTACACCTTC. This translates into CASNPDRGRGGYTF.

The genes are TRBV6-5 and TRBJ1-3; D is undetermined. Germline CDR1 is MNHEY and CDR2 is SVGAGI. The CDR3 loop spans 14 amino acids. The V and J ends lost 5 bases and 0 bases respectively, with 8 bases between them. The CDR3 DNA reads TGTGCCAGCAGTAAACTGAGCTCTGGAAACACCATATATTTT. This codes for CASSKLSSGNTIYF.

The chain uses TRBV10-3 and TRBJ2-7; 9 positions match TRBD2. V lost 5 bases, J lost 0 bases, and 5 bases stayed unmatched. CDR1 is ENHRY and CDR2 is SYGVKD in the germline V gene. This CDR3 comprises 15 residues. The CDR3 nucleotides read TGTGCCATCAGTTTTAGCGGGGGCCTCTCCTACGAGCAGTACTTC. It yields the protein CAISFSGGLSYEQYF.

V usage is TRBV2 and J usage is TRBJ2-7, with TRBD2 matching 7 bases. From germline, CDR1 is SNHLY and CDR2 FYNNEI. V lost 6 bases to trimming and J lost 2 bases; unmatched junction nucleotides: 10. The CDR3 is 15 residues long. The CDR3 protein is CASSSREVRTYEQYF. In DNA form, the CDR3 reads TGTGCCAGCAGCAGCCGGGAGGTTCGAACCTACGAGCAGTACTTC. Based on the CDR3 plus reference TRBV2 and TRBJ2-7, the full variable domain is EPEVTQTPSHQVTQMGQEVILRCVPISNHLYFYWYRQILGQKVEFLVSFYNNEISEKSEIFDDQFSVERPDGSNFTLKIRSTKLEDSAMYFCASSSREVRTYEQYFGPGTRLTVT.

CDR3 loop: CASSYRQGNYNEQFF. The CDR3 DNA follows: TGTGCCAGCAGTTACAGACAGGGTAACTACAATGAGCAGTTCTTC. The chain links TRBV6-5 to TRBJ2-1; 7 bases fit TRBD1. The ends lost 2 bases at V and 3 bases at J; junction bases unmatched: 4. This CDR3 is built from 15 residues. Germline V gene sequence: CDR1 MNHEY, CDR2 SVGAGI.

This clone was recorded only once. The chain employs TRBV30 and TRBJ2-1; D unresolved. CDR1 is GTSNPN, CDR2 SVGIG, per germline (reference sequence). V dropped 1 base and J dropped 2 bases, with 12 bases sitting between them. CDR3 length: 15 amino acids. CDR3 protein: CAWSGLVLPYNEQFF. The CDR3 DNA follows: TGTGCCTGGAGTGGGTTAGTCCTTCCCTACAATGAGCAGTTCTTC.

The rearrangement joins TRBV6-6 to TRBJ2-2; D not certain. The CDR3 length is 15 residues. Trimming took 6 bases from V and 1 from J, leaving 12 bases between them. From germline, CDR1 is MNHNY and CDR2 SVGAGI (reference sequence). The CDR3 region has the DNA TGTGCCAGCAGCCCGAATCACAGGAACACCGGGGAGCTGTTTTTT. It specifies CASSPNHRNTGELFF.

The chain combines TRBV4-1 with TRBJ2-7; 14 bases are a match to TRBD2. Germline V gene lookup returns CDR1 MGHRA and CDR2 YSYEKL. J lost 5 bases, V lost 3 bases, and 3 bases had no gene match. CDR3 length: 15 residues. This chain's CDR3 is CASSQTSGGVDEQYF. The CDR3 nucleotides read TGCGCCAGCAGCCAGACTAGCGGGGGGGTCGACGAGCAGTACTTC.

This sequence joins TRBV19 and TRBJ1-2; 7 bases match TRBD1. The V segment lost 6 bases and the J segment 8 bases; nucleotides outside the gene matches: 6. This CDR3 comprises 12 residues. Germline assignment: CDR1 LNHDA and CDR2 SQIVND (reference sequence). Here the CDR3 reads CASSYRGDGYTF. CDR3 DNA: TGTGCCAGTAGCTACAGGGGAGACGGCTACACCTTC.

The chain's CDR3 is CASSMALFSTDTQYF. Here the CDR3 DNA reads TGTGCCAGTAGTATGGCCCTTTTTAGCACAGATACGCAGTATTTT. The chain combines TRBV19 with TRBJ2-3; D ambiguous. With 3 bases removed from V and 0 bases from J, the gap between germline ends came to 10 bases. This CDR3 has 15 amino acids. Germline V lookup: CDR1 LNHDA, CDR2 SQIVND (reference sequence). The full variable domain, completed using reference TRBV19 and TRBJ2-3, is DGGITQSPKYLFRKEGQNVTLSCEQNLNHDAMYWYRQDPGQGLRLIYYSQIVNDFQKGDIAEGYSVSREKKESFPLTVTSAQKNPTAFYLCASSMALFSTDTQYFGPGTRLTVL.

The CDR3 protein is CASSLGGRQGKETQYF. CDR3 sequence (DNA): TGCGCCAGCAGCTTGGGTGGGCGACAGGGCAAGGAGACCCAGTACTTC. The V and J genes are TRBV5-1 and TRBJ2-5, with 7 bases aligning to TRBD1. J lost 5 bases, V lost 0 bases, and 10 bases had no gene match. Germline CDR1 reads SGHRS; CDR2 reads YFSETQ. The CDR3 covers 16 residues.

This chain uses TRBV6-1 with TRBJ1-6; TRBD1 matches at 7 bases. This CDR3 is built from 15 residues. V was pared by 3 bases and J by 7 bases, with 6 bases of the junction left unmatched. Germline CDR1 reads MNHNS; CDR2 reads SASEGT. The DNA of the CDR3 is TGTGCCAGCAGTGAGCGGGACAGCCGAAATTCACCCCTCCACTTT. It yields the protein CASSERDSRNSPLHF.

The chain recombines TRBV11-2 with TRBJ2-5; TRBD1 is a possible D gene (5 bases). The length of the CDR3 is 15 residues. V lost 1 base, J lost 0 bases, and 9 bases lay in between. The V gene's germline CDR1 is SGHAT and CDR2 FQNNGV. The CDR3 is CASSLAATDQETQYF. CDR3 DNA: TGTGCCAGCAGCTTAGCGGCGACAGACCAAGAGACCCAGTACTTC.

This chain connects TRBV9 to TRBJ2-5; 8 bases are a match to TRBD2. The J call may be wrong; the DNA end is better matched by TRBJ2-7. The germline CDR1 and CDR2 sequences are SGDLS and YYNGEE. The length of the CDR3 is 16 residues. The CDR3 region is CASSQGMAGGPYEQYF. The CDR3 coding sequence is TGTGCCAGCAGCCAGGGGATGGCGGGGGGACCCTACGAGCAGTACTTC.

The V call is TRBV5-4, the J call TRBJ2-7, with TRBD1 as a possible D gene (5 bases). From germline, CDR1 is SGHNT and CDR2 YYREEE (reference sequence). V lost 0 bases to trimming and J lost 1 base, with 14 bases between them. The CDR3 runs 16 residues. CDR3 sequence: CASSLGAGRGSYEQYF. The CDR3 DNA reads as TGTGCCAGCAGCTTGGGGGCAGGGCGTGGGTCCTACGAGCAGTACTTC.